Following are 20 T cell receptor beta chains from one sample sequenced in a study of blood T cell repertoires in COVID-19. The data were produced by immunoSEQ multiplex PCR, yet TCRdb's version contains in-frame clones alone and is incomplete. This table holds 150,000 to 250,000 clones, 75% to 85% found once. The sample consisted of peripheral blood. The receptors originated from a woman aged 35 to 49 with COVID-19, enrolled during active disease.

This clone is termed large. The rearrangement uses TRBV29-1 and TRBJ2-3, with a possible D match to TRBD1 (5 bases). V was pared by 3 bases and J by 2 bases, with 15 bases between. The CDR3 totals 15 residues. Germline V CDR1 and CDR2: SQVTM, ANQGSEA. CDR3 nucleotide sequence: TGCAGCGTTGAGGAGACAGTGGGTTACACAGATACGCAGTATTTT. Protein: CSVEETVGYTDTQYF.

V usage is TRBV10-3 and J usage is TRBJ2-7; possible D gene TRBD1, 6 bases. The CDR3 is 14 amino acids. Germline V lookup: CDR1 ENHRY, CDR2 SYGVKD. The germline V and J ends were trimmed by 7 bases and 5 bases, with 18 bases remaining between them. The CDR3 DNA reads TGTGCCATCAAGCCACAGGGCTATGAAGACGAGCAGTACTTC. Translating gives CAIKPQGYEDEQYF.

This rearrangement joins TRBV5-4 to TRBJ1-2, with a possible D match to TRBD1 (6 bases). The CDR3 runs to 14 residues. Germline lookup yields CDR1 SGHNT and CDR2 YYREEE (reference sequence). Trimming removed 4 bases at V and 3 bases at J, with 13 bases between. CDR3 residues: CASSVQQGDYGYTF. The CDR3 nucleotides are TGTGCCAGCAGCGTGCAACAGGGCGACTATGGCTACACCTTC.

The chain has TRBV19 and TRBJ1-2, with TRBD1 identical over 8 bases. Per germline, CDR1 LNHDA and CDR2 SQIVND (reference sequence). The CDR3 consists of 16 residues. V was clipped by 1 base and J by 7 bases; unmatched bases: 11. CDR3 in DNA: TGTGCCAGTAGTATAGTATCTGCTGGGACAGGCCTTGGCTACACCTTC. This sequence encodes CASSIVSAGTGLGYTF.

This clone was observed a single time. The J gene is TRBJ1-4, the V gene TRBV6-4; 8 bases are a match to TRBD1. Germline lookup yields CDR1 MRHNA and CDR2 SNTAGT. The CDR3 length is 13 residues. J was trimmed by 10 bases and V by 4 bases; bases with no gene match: 5. This CDR3 is CASSAGQGGKLFF. CDR3 DNA: TGTGCCAGCAGTGCTGGACAGGGTGGAAAACTGTTTTTT.

The chain links TRBV5-1 to TRBJ1-5, with 7 bases matching TRBD1. The germline V gene encodes CDR1 SGHRS and CDR2 YFSETQ. V trimming: 2 bases; J trimming: 4 bases; junction bases outside the gene matches: 6. The CDR3 consists of 15 residues. Written as DNA, the CDR3 is TGCGCCAGCAGCTTTGAGACAGGGACGAATCAGCCCCAGCATTTT. Translated: CASSFETGTNQPQHF.

This chain joins TRBV19 and TRBJ2-2; 11 bases align to TRBD1. CDR1 is LNHDA, CDR2 SQIVND, per germline (reference sequence). The CDR3 is 15 amino acids. Trimming took 5 bases from V and 5 from J; bases not matched to a gene: 4. The CDR3 loop is CASSPDRGRTGELFF. CDR3 DNA: TGTGCCAGTAGTCCGGACAGGGGGCGAACCGGGGAGCTGTTTTTT.

The chain couples TRBV19 to TRBJ1-1; 10 nucleotides align to TRBD1. With 7 bases clipped from V and 6 bases from J, the junction kept 11 bases outside the gene matches. This CDR3 has 15 residues. Per germline, CDR1 LNHDA and CDR2 SQIVND (reference sequence). Written as DNA, the CDR3 is TGTGCCAGTAACCCTCAGACAGGGGGCCGTGCTGAAGCTTTCTTT. Its protein is CASNPQTGGRAEAFF.

The gene calls are TRBV10-3 and TRBJ2-2; TRBD2 is a possible D gene (7 bases). The germline V and J ends were trimmed by 4 bases and 2 bases, with 14 bases remaining between them. CDR3 size: 16 residues. Germline V gene sequence: CDR1 ENHRY, CDR2 SYGVKD. Here the CDR3 reads CAISASGGTNTGELFF. For the CDR3, the DNA is TGTGCCATCAGTGCCTCCGGGGGGACAAACACCGGGGAGCTGTTTTTT.

V and J are TRBV3-1 (or the pseudogene TRBV3-2) and TRBJ1-3; TRBD1 matches at 7 bases. CDR3 size: 17 residues. The V segment lost 4 bases and the J segment 2 bases; nucleotides outside the gene matches: 11. Germline CDR1 is LGHDT and CDR2 is YNNKEL (reference sequence). The CDR3 DNA reads TGTGCCAGCAGCCCAACCGGGACAGATTGGCCTGGAAACACCATATATTTT. It is translated as CASSPTGTDWPGNTIYF.

V usage is TRBV4-1 and J usage is TRBJ2-5, with 12 bases identical to TRBD1. Per the germline V gene, CDR1 is MGHRA and CDR2 is YSYEKL. With 3 bases clipped from V and 4 bases from J, the junction kept 9 bases outside the gene matches. This CDR3 is 17 amino acids long. In nucleotides, the CDR3 is TGCGCCAGCAGCCACTTACCCGGGACAGGGGGCAGAGAGACCCAGTACTTC. Amino acids: CASSHLPGTGGRETQYF.

The chain uses TRBV6-1 and TRBJ2-7; perhaps TRBD1 as D (5 bases). Trimming cost V 0 bases and J 4 bases, with 16 bases left between them. The CDR3 is 16 residues long. CDR1 and CDR2 from the germline V gene are MNHNS and SASEGT. The CDR3 DNA sequence: TGTGCCAGCAGTGAAGCAGGGGTAGGAGCTGCTTACGAGCAGTACTTC. As protein: CASSEAGVGAAYEQYF.

The chain employs TRBV11-1 and TRBJ2-5, with 8 nucleotides matching TRBD2. CDR1 is SGHAT, CDR2 FQDESV, per germline (reference sequence). Trimming removed 3 bases from V and 5 bases from J; junction bases left unmatched: 8. The CDR3 contains 15 residues. Here the CDR3 reads CASSLVRGGRETQYF. CDR3 bases: TGTGCCAGCAGCTTGGTCCGGGGGGGCCGCGAGACCCAGTACTTC.

The V gene is TRBV30, the J gene TRBJ2-7; unclear D gene. The CDR3 loop spans 11 amino acids. CDR1 GTSNPN and CDR2 SVGIG come from the germline V gene (reference sequence). V was cut by 2 bases and J by 4 bases, with 6 bases left in between. The CDR3 DNA sequence: TGTGCCTGGAGTCTGAGTTACGAGCAGTACTTC. This sequence encodes CAWSLSYEQYF. The complete variable domain, with remaining parts taken from reference TRBV30 and TRBJ2-7, reads SQTIHQWPATLVQPVGSPLSLECTVEGTSNPNLYWYRQAAGRGLQLLFYSVGIGQISSEVPQNLSASRPQDRQFILSSKKLLLSDSGFYLCAWSLSYEQYFGPGTRLTVT.

The rearrangement joins TRBV27 to TRBJ2-7; 7 bases line up with TRBD2. V lost 2 bases and J lost 4; bases outside the gene matches: 8. The CDR3 covers 15 residues. Per germline, CDR1 MNHEY and CDR2 SMNVEV (reference sequence). CDR3 loop: CASSLGSGGGYEQYF. The CDR3, as DNA: TGTGCCAGCAGTTTAGGATCGGGAGGCGGGTACGAGCAGTACTTC.

This clone appeared a few times. The V and J genes are TRBV7-2 and TRBJ2-7, with D perhaps TRBD2 (5 bases). Trimming left V 4 bases short and J 3 bases short, with 13 bases between. Germline-derived CDR1 and CDR2 are SGHTA and FQGNSA. This CDR3 region has 14 residues. DNA of the CDR3: TGTGCCAGCAGCTCCTTGAGCGGTTTCTACGAGCAGTACTTC. Translation: CASSSLSGFYEQYF.

This clone was recorded a few times. One end of the junction fails to match germline, which may point to a read error. The rearrangement links TRBV4-2 to TRBJ2-7, with D possibly TRBD1 on 5 matching bases. The germline CDR1 and CDR2 sequences are LGHNA and YNFKEQ. This CDR3 has 16 amino acids. The CDR3 spells CASSQGPPPRRGRKAF. In DNA, the CDR3 is TGTGCCAGCAGCCAAGGACCCCCTCCGAGAAGGGGCCGAAAGGCCTTC.

The gene calls are TRBV7-6 and TRBJ2-7, with a weak D call TRBD2 (7 bases). Per the germline V gene, CDR1 is SGHVS and CDR2 is FNYEAQ. This CDR3 contains 16 residues. The V end was cut by 2 bases, the J end by 0 bases, with 14 bases between. This chain's CDR3 is CASSLMSGDNSYEQYF. The CDR3 nucleotides read TGTGCCAGCAGCTTAATGAGCGGGGACAACTCCTACGAGCAGTACTTC.

This chain joins TRBV5-1 and TRBJ2-3, with 7 bases that match TRBD2. The length of the CDR3 is 14 residues. CDR1 SGHRS and CDR2 YFSETQ come from the germline V gene. J gave up 2 bases and V 2 bases, and 2 bases lay outside the gene matches. As DNA, the CDR3 is TGCGCCAGCAGCTTCGGGAGGCCCACAGATACGCAGTATTTT. Translated: CASSFGRPTDTQYF. Supplemented by reference TRBV5-1 and TRBJ2-3, the full variable domain reads KAGVTQTPRYLIKTRGQQVTLSCSPISGHRSVSWYQQTPGQGLQFLFEYFSETQRNKGNFPGRFSGRQFSNSRSEMNVSTLELGDSALYLCASSFGRPTDTQYFGPGTRLTVL.

In this sample, this clone turned up once. The V gene is TRBV4-2, the J gene TRBJ2-7; tentative D call: TRBD2 (5 bases). V lost 0 bases to trimming and J lost 3 bases, with 12 bases between them. Germline lookup yields CDR1 LGHNA and CDR2 YNFKEQ. This CDR3 comprises 15 residues. CDR3 nucleotide sequence: TGTGCCAGCAGCCAAGATCCTAGCTGGCTCTACGAGCAGTACTTC. The encoded protein is CASSQDPSWLYEQYF.